This is a list of T cell receptor beta chains from one sample in a study of blood T cell repertoires in COVID-19. TCRdb's table, derived via immunoSEQ multiplex PCR, lists solely in-frame clones and lacks some. The sample records some 320,000 clones, 85% to 95% being singletons. The sample taken for sequencing was PBMCs or T cells enriched from blood (not recorded which). The receptor set was obtained from a woman in her 30s who had been exposed to COVID-19. Both conserved end residues are part of each CDR3. The D gene is left open where the match is weak. Clone size, where shown, is once, few, many, or a class for clones that have expanded.

j_call v_call cdr3_length clone_size d_call cdr3_aa cdr3_nt
TRBJ1-3 TRBV7-8 14 once TRBD1 CASSLGTGGNTIYF TGTGCCAGCAGCCTAGGGACAGGTGGAAACACCATATATTTT
TRBJ2-7 TRBV2 14 - - CASNSGIIIYEQYF TGTGCCAGCAACTCGGGGATAATAATTTACGAGCAGTACTTC
TRBJ1-4 TRBV6-5 14 - TRBD1 CASRDRITNEKLFF TGTGCCAGCCGGGACAGGATCACTAATGAAAAACTGTTTTTT
TRBJ1-2 TRBV29-1 13 - TRBD1 CSVEGRPGGGYTF TGCAGCGTTGAAGGGAGGCCAGGGGGGGGCTACACCTTC
TRBJ1-2 TRBV2 15 - TRBD1 CASSEATGQSYGYTF TGTGCCAGCAGTGAAGCCACGGGACAGAGCTATGGCTACACCTTC
TRBJ1-1 TRBV6-2/TRBV6-3 14 - TRBD1 CASSLTGGMAEAFF TGTGCCAGCAGCCTGACAGGGGGGATGGCTGAAGCTTTCTTT
TRBJ1-1 TRBV5-1 15 - - CASSSSVVGGTEAFF TGCGCCAGCAGCTCCTCCGTGGTGGGGGGTACTGAAGCTTTCTTT
TRBJ1-1 TRBV11-2 12 - - CASRAGYTEAFF TGTGCCAGCAGGGCCGGGTACACTGAAGCTTTCTTT
TRBJ1-6 TRBV4-3 15 - - CASSLKHQNNSPLHF TGCGCCAGCAGCCTCAAACATCAGAATAATTCACCCCTCCACTTT
TRBJ1-4 TRBV27 16 - - CATTRTASATNEKLFF TGTGCCACCACGAGGACAGCTAGTGCAACTAATGAAAAACTGTTTTTT
TRBJ2-7 TRBV7-8 14 - - CASSLKPGPYEQYF TGTGCCAGCAGCTTAAAACCAGGCCCCTACGAGCAGTACTTC
TRBJ1-2 TRBV19 14 - - CASSANRVNYGYTF TGTGCCAGTAGTGCAAACAGGGTTAACTATGGCTACACCTTC
TRBJ2-7 TRBV5-6 16 - TRBD1 CASSLAGDRGTDEQYF TGTGCCAGCAGCTTGGCCGGCGACAGGGGGACCGACGAGCAGTACTTC
TRBJ2-5 TRBV18 15 - TRBD1 CASSPQQGQGETQYF TGTGCCAGCTCACCACAGCAGGGACAGGGCGAGACCCAGTACTTC
TRBJ1-2 TRBV20-1 13 - - CSASFGTRYGYTF TGCAGTGCTAGTTTTGGGACTCGCTATGGCTACACCTTC
TRBJ1-2 TRBV6-5 16 - - CASSYSLFSQNYGYTF TGTGCCAGCAGTTACTCGCTTTTTTCACAGAACTATGGCTACACCTTC
TRBJ2-7 TRBV15 13 - - CATQKGGTYEQYF TGTGCCACACAAAAGGGGGGGACCTACGAGCAGTACTTC
TRBJ2-3 TRBV4-1 16 - TRBD1 CASSQTTGTNTDTQYF TGCGCCAGCAGCCAGACGACAGGGACAAATACAGATACGCAGTATTTT
TRBJ2-5 TRBV5-1 15 - TRBD2 CASSLRSSGVETQYF TGCGCCAGCAGCTTAAGGTCTAGCGGGGTGGAGACCCAGTACTTC
TRBJ1-2 TRBV7-9 13 - - CASSSKTDYGYTF TGTGCCAGCAGCTCTAAGACAGACTATGGCTACACCTTC
TRBJ1-2 TRBV7-9 16 once TRBD1 CASSFLPGQRDYGYTF TGTGCCAGCAGCTTTCTTCCGGGACAGAGAGACTATGGCTACACCTTC
TRBJ2-3 TRBV10-2 13 - TRBD2 CASSWGGTDTQYF TGCGCCAGCAGTTGGGGGGGGACGGATACGCAGTATTTT
TRBJ2-7 TRBV20-1 14 - TRBD2 CSASLPSGDYEQYF TGCAGTGCTAGTTTACCTAGCGGGGATTACGAGCAGTACTTC
TRBJ1-1 TRBV19 14 - TRBD1 CASSTMGQGDEAFF TGTGCCAGTAGTACCATGGGACAGGGAGATGAAGCTTTCTTT
TRBJ2-5 TRBV15 15 - - CATSRDLGAKETQYF TGTGCCACCAGCAGAGATTTGGGGGCGAAAGAGACCCAGTACTTC
TRBJ2-7 TRBV6-5 13 - TRBD2 CASSWTSASEQYF TGTGCCAGCAGTTGGACTAGCGCGAGCGAGCAGTACTTC
TRBJ2-7 TRBV5-4 15 - TRBD1 CASSLGGQGSYEQYF TGTGCCAGCAGCTTGGGGGGACAGGGCTCCTACGAGCAGTACTTC
TRBJ2-7 TRBV5-1 16 - TRBD2 CASSLGNAGGIYEQYF TGCGCCAGCAGCTTGGGGAATGCGGGGGGCATTTACGAGCAGTACTTC
TRBJ2-3 TRBV4-2 16 - - CASSSELAMGTDTQYF TGTGCCAGCAGCAGCGAACTAGCTATGGGCACAGATACGCAGTATTTT
TRBJ1-5 TRBV10-3 16 few - CAISERQGVGNQPQHF TGTGCCATCAGTGAGAGGCAAGGGGTAGGCAATCAGCCCCAGCATTTT
TRBJ1-2 TRBV9 15 - - CASSVEPPGNYGYTF TGTGCCAGCAGCGTAGAGCCCCCCGGTAACTATGGCTACACCTTC
TRBJ2-1 TRBV11-3 17 - - CASSRMAPSRADNEQFF TGTGCCAGCAGCAGAATGGCCCCGTCCAGGGCGGACAATGAGCAGTTCTTC
TRBJ1-2 TRBV27 13 few - CASSSNRYYGYTF TGTGCCAGCAGTTCCAACAGATATTATGGCTACACCTTC
TRBJ2-7 TRBV4-2 16 - - CASSHGSGRGSYEQYF TGTGCCAGCAGCCACGGGTCGGGTAGGGGGTCCTACGAGCAGTACTTC